These 13 T cell receptor beta chains share one sample of origin, sequenced in a study of T cell responses to AZD1222 COVID-19 vaccine (dated by TCRdb to 2020 to 2023). The protocol used for the library was the immunoSEQ multiplex PCR assay. TCRdb limited this immuneACCESS table to in-frame rearrangements with V and J called. A share of clones is missing; checked studies link under half to unresolved V genes, and the rest is unexplained. Present in this sample are about 110,000 clones, 87% of which were seen just once. The ten largest clones represent approximately 4.8% of the sample. Sample time point, as interpreted from the label and publication: about 28 days (+/-7) after the second vaccine dose. Material: peripheral blood, obtained 28 days after the second AZD1222 dose. These receptors were taken from an adult who received the AZD1222 COVID-19 vaccine.

This chain links TRBV10-1 with TRBJ2-3; 9 bases are a match to TRBD2. The CDR3 contains 15 residues. Trimming took 3 bases from V and 6 from J; bases not matched to a gene: 7. Per germline, CDR1 WNHNN and CDR2 SYGVQD (reference sequence). DNA for the CDR3: TGCGCCAGCAGTGATGAGGCGGGGGGGCGTGATACGCAGTATTTT. Translated, it gives CASSDEAGGRDTQYF.

This chain uses TRBV5-1 with TRBJ1-6; TRBD1 matches at 8 bases. Trimming cost V 0 bases and J 1 base; bases outside gene matches: 0. From germline, CDR1 is SGHRS and CDR2 YFSETQ. This CDR3 spans 16 amino acids. The CDR3 loop reads CASSLGDRSYNSPLHF. In nucleotides, the CDR3 is TGCGCCAGCAGCTTGGGGGACAGGTCCTATAATTCACCCCTCCACTTT.

The chain combines TRBV5-4 with TRBJ1-4; D unclear. From germline, CDR1 is SGHNT and CDR2 YYREEE (reference sequence). V lost 4 bases, J lost 7 bases, and 26 bases lay in between. The CDR3 sequence is 18 residues long. The CDR3 reads CASSLSPSWGAVGEKLFF. The CDR3 DNA reads as TGTGCCAGCAGCCTAAGTCCGAGCTGGGGAGCGGTTGGTGAAAAACTGTTTTTT.

The rearrangement links TRBV19 to TRBJ2-7; D may be TRBD1 (6 bases). V lost 10 bases and J lost 2, with 18 bases in between. The CDR3 spans 14 residues. CDR1 and CDR2 from the germline V gene are LNHDA and SQIVND (reference sequence). CDR3 nucleotides: TGTGCCACCGGAAGGACAGAGGGGCCCTACGAGCAGTACTTC. Translating it yields CATGRTEGPYEQYF.

The rearrangement links TRBV6-5 to TRBJ2-1; TRBD1 aligns across 8 bases. The CDR3 runs to 15 residues. Germline V gives CDR1 MNHEY, CDR2 SVGAGI. The V and J ends lost 7 bases and 9 bases, in that order; junction bases with no gene match: 14. CDR3 nucleotide sequence: TGTGCCAGCATTTTCGGACAGGGAGGTCTGGGTGAGCAGTTCTTC. This gives the protein CASIFGQGGLGEQFF.

This chain joins TRBV5-4 and TRBJ1-1; 7 bases match TRBD1. The trim removed 4 bases at V and 0 bases at J, leaving 3 bases unmatched. CDR3 size: 14 residues. Germline CDR1 reads SGHNT; CDR2 reads YYREEE (reference sequence). CDR3 nucleotides: TGTGCCAGCAGCCCCGGACAGGTGAACACTGAAGCTTTCTTT. It codes for CASSPGQVNTEAFF.

The chain joins TRBV7-2 to TRBJ1-1, with no clear D. Germline values: CDR1 SGHTA, CDR2 FQGNSA. This CDR3 is built from 14 residues. V lost 5 bases and J 1 base, leaving 11 bases between the germline ends. CDR3 nucleotide sequence: TGTGCCAGCAGCCGCTGGGCAACGAACACTGAAGCTTTCTTT. This translates into CASSRWATNTEAFF.

V usage is TRBV7-8 and J usage is TRBJ1-5; D is uncertain. Germline values: CDR1 SGHVS, CDR2 FQNEAQ. V was clipped by 1 base and J by 4 bases, with 8 bases between them. CDR3 size: 14 residues. CDR3 nucleotide sequence: TGTGCCAGCAGCTTAGGGGTGGGGAATCAGCCCCAGCATTTT. Translation gives CASSLGVGNQPQHF.

This clone was detected once. The V and J genes are TRBV6-1 and TRBJ2-1; 9 bases line up with TRBD1. Germline CDR1 MNHNS, CDR2 SASEGT. This CDR3 is 16 amino acids long. V dropped 3 bases and J dropped 2; count of bases not matched to a gene: 5. CDR3 region: CASSERRDRAYNEQFF. CDR3 sequence (DNA): TGTGCCAGCAGTGAGAGGCGGGACAGGGCCTACAATGAGCAGTTCTTC.

The genes are TRBV5-8 and TRBJ2-1, with D unclear. The V and J ends lost 2 bases and 5 bases respectively, with 11 bases between them. The length of the CDR3 is 14 residues. Germline CDR1 reads SGHTS; CDR2 reads YDEGEE. The CDR3: CASSFGVGHNEQFF. Here the CDR3 DNA reads TGTGCCAGCAGCTTTGGGGTCGGGCACAATGAGCAGTTCTTC.

In its sample, this clone was seen once. The genes are TRBV6-5 and TRBJ1-2; D call uncertain. V gave up 6 bases and J gave up 3 bases, with 17 bases separating them. Germline V CDR1 and CDR2: MNHEY, SVGAGI. The CDR3 has 15 residues. CDR3 nucleotide sequence: TGTGCCAGCAGAGGACCGGGCGATCCCTACTATGGCTACACCTTC. Translated, it gives CASRGPGDPYYGYTF.

This chain connects TRBV4-1 to TRBJ1-2; D remains ambiguous. V was shortened by 0 bases and J by 3 bases, with 14 bases between the two germline ends. Germline V gene sequence: CDR1 MGHRA, CDR2 YSYEKL. The CDR3 runs 16 residues. This CDR3 reads CASSQDADGLDYGYTF. The DNA of the CDR3 is TGCGCCAGCAGCCAAGATGCCGACGGGCTGGACTATGGCTACACCTTC.

This sequence joins TRBV19 and TRBJ2-1; 7 bases align to TRBD2. The junction had 14 bases not matched to a gene; V was cut back by 3 bases and J by 0 bases. Germline values: CDR1 LNHDA, CDR2 SQIVND (reference sequence). This CDR3 has 19 amino acids. CDR3 bases: TGTGCCAGTAGTATGAGCACACCGGGACTATTCAGCTCCTACAATGAGCAGTTCTTC. It is translated as CASSMSTPGLFSSYNEQFF.